This TCR beta chain was identified during a study of Graves' ophthalmopathy and Graves' hyperthyroidism. TCR beta CDR3 regions were amplified from RNA transcripts. The authors performed first-round RT-PCR with HTBI primers and then a second-round multiplex PCR. TCRdb called the multiplex PCR reads again in MiXCR, with one record for every CDR3 protein. The repertoire consists of 600,000 to 650,000 distinct CDR3 sequences, with 20% to 25% occurring once and the leading ten covering more than 5.5%. Trimming removed 2 bases from V and 3 bases from J; junction bases left unmatched: 5. This CDR3 region has 16 residues. Germline V CDR1 and CDR2: SGHNT, YYREEE (reference sequence). Patients newly diagnosed with hyperthyroidism, under 2 months' duration, were aged 18 to 65, the study reports. The study excluded patients with other autoimmune diseases, uncontrolled infections, pregnancy or lactation. What supplied the PBMCs was about 10 ml of fresh peripheral blood.

The sequenced sample was peripheral blood. The receptor's source is a woman aged 18-29 years with stable Graves' hyperthyroidism. Some clones in this sample may be carry-over from other donors' samples. This chain links TRBV5-4 with TRBJ2-2; the match to TRBD1 covers 9 bases. The CDR3 loop reads CASSFRTGVHTGELFF. DNA of the CDR3: TGTGCCAGCAGCTTCCGGACAGGGGTACACACCGGGGAGCTGTTTTTT.